The present TCR beta chain was sequenced within a study (dated by TCRdb to between 2014 and 2017). Some background on the complete study: The study set out to test whether tumor-infiltrating Tregs in breast cancer get recruited from blood Tregs or are instead converted in situ from other CD4+ T cell subsets. Results the study describes overall, beyond this receptor: The greatest overlap of tumor-infiltrating Treg TCR alpha and beta sequences was observed with tumor naive CD4+ T cells, followed by blood naive CD4+ T cells. In terms of TCR gene usage, tumor memory CD4+ T cells clustered together with blood and lymph node memory CD4+ cells, as well as with lymph node naive CD4+ cells. Validation in the larger cohort was restricted to a single TCR beta V-J rearrangement rather than whole repertoires.

Of note for this clonotype: Its antigen is still unknown. A much larger clone is a single base away; this may be a read error. Here the CDR3 omits its conserved ending phenylalanine or tryptophan, so a read error is the likely source.

The germline V gene sets CDR1 to SGHTA and CDR2 to FQGNSA. V has 5 bases trimmed and J has 5 bases trimmed; junction bases matching no gene number 8. Both ends counted, the CDR3 spans 14 residues. CDR3 DNA only is kept here, 42 bases in frame from base 1. The memory CD4+ T cell population was isolated based on a CD4+CD45RO+CD25- phenotype. Tregs, naive and memory CD4+ T cells from tumor, blood and ipsilateral draining lymph nodes of five or six breast cancer patients underwent full-length TCR alpha and beta sequencing. Ficoll density gradient centrifugation was used to isolate mononuclear cells from lymph nodes or from 50 to 60 ml of peripheral blood. Sorted cell populations were confirmed by FACS to exceed 90% purity. Full-length TCR variable regions were amplified by 5' RACE PCR with constant-region reverse primers, and semi-nested PCR with Nested Universal Primer A was subsequently performed. The ReliaPrep RNA Cell Miniprep System was used to extract total RNA, which was then reverse transcribed into 5'RACE-ready cDNA with the SMARTer RACE 5'/3' Kit. Full-length TCR alpha and beta libraries were barcoded with multiplex adaptors and sequenced on an Illumina MiSeq. On the study's bioinformatics: Sequencing data were pooled across the five patients for each of nine subset-tissue groups and compared by unsupervised clustering of TCR gene usage. The Morisita-Horn index was used to calculate repertoire similarity, with shared sequences weighted according to their contribution to each repertoire. TCRdb cleaned the public reads at Q25 with fastp, built clones with MiXCR and kept in-frame beta chains. Every entry covers one CDR3 protein and lists the most common genes and DNA from its rows. It is TCRdb's table, rather than the study itself, that gives the V and J calls and clone size. The sample table holds roughly 5,400 distinct CDR3 sequences, of which 40% to 60% were seen once. The ten largest clonotypes hold 3.8% of the sample.

The chain is encoded by TRBV7-2 joined to TRBJ2-5, and 7 bases in between align with TRBD2. The sequencing input was memory CD4+ T cells sorted from blood. Per the publication, the cell subset or site label means: memory CD4+ T cells, CD4+CD45RO+CD25-. The receptor comes from a female donor with breast cancer. The CDR3 has the sequence CASSKTSVPETQYY. The nucleotide sequence is given as TGTGCCAGCAGCAAAACTAGCGTTCCTGAGACCCAGTACTAC.